This T cell receptor beta chain was obtained from a study of identical twins (dated by TCRdb to the mid-2010s). Context from the whole study: To test whether fetal clonotypes persist, this study deep-sequenced TCR alpha and beta repertoires from monozygotic twins, from unrelated adults of various ages, and from cord blood. Replicate twin experiments were performed at different times using different library preparation protocols to rule out contamination.

Only healthy Caucasian donors were included. The twin cohort consisted of three pairs of female monozygotic twins, all aged roughly 18 to 29 years. CD4+ and CD8+ T cell populations were isolated with positive isolation kits from Invitrogen. As regards this clonotype: This receptor's antigen is unknown. No base quality values were provided; no much bigger clone lies one nucleotide off.

Library preparation used 5' RACE. Sequencing used an Illumina HiSeq 2000. A universal primer binding site was introduced by template switching, and a unique molecular identifier was present in the final cDNA, enabling accurate counting of TCR cDNA molecules. Specific primers in the conserved constant-segment region were used to synthesize first-strand cDNA for the TCR alpha and beta chains. To control for contamination, each cDNA library was double barcoded with a SMART-Mk sample barcode plus Illumina barcodes. TruSeq adapter sequences and Illumina sample barcodes were added in two successive PCR steps. TCR alpha and beta cDNA libraries were sequenced on the Illumina HiSeq platform with custom primers. The paper's processing steps were these. Raw reads were processed with MiGEC to extract unique molecular identifiers, and MiXCR was used to determine CDR3 positions. For each individual, recombination models were inferred using an EM algorithm with the repgenHMM and IGoR tools. Shared clonotypes were analyzed with the tcR package in R, and sharing was normalized by the product of cloneset sizes. To study raw recombination free of thymic and clonal selection effects, out-of-frame nonproductive sequences were analyzed. In TCRdb, the public reads were trimmed at Q25 with fastp and aligned with MiXCR, with productive beta chains retained. Every distinct CDR3 protein forms one entry, paired with its most common genes and DNA. TCRdb's processing, not the study's, gives the V and J calls here. In all, the sample holds a few hundred thousand distinct CDR3 sequences, and about 9% of those were seen once. The biggest ten clones account for less than 4% of the sample.

Here is what the overall study found, with its caveats: Because the same donors could not be followed over many years, the conclusions depended on cross-sectional statistical analysis. A weaker excess of twin sharing was found in beta out-of-frame sequences because the signal-to-noise ratio was lowered by fewer shared sequences. Zero-insertion analyses could be partly confounded by invariant T cells such as MAIT and iNKT, though diverse VJ usage argued against such confounding for most clonotypes. Recombination models systematically underestimated out-of-frame TCR alpha sharing in monozygotic twins but agreed with sharing between unrelated individuals. Abundant cord blood beta clonotypes had fewer insertions, young adult naive repertoires showed a similar but weaker trend, and memory repertoires showed no such trend. Compared with coincidental sharing between unrelated individuals, out-of-frame TCR alpha sequences shared between twins showed an excess of sequences with low generation probability.

The CDR3 runs 16 residues from the cysteine to the phenylalanine. Only the CDR3 portion is preserved as DNA: 48 bases, with reading frame beginning at the first base. Trimming removed 5 bases from V and 5 bases from J; the gene matches leave 16 bases unexplained. CDR1 and CDR2, looked up from the germline V gene, are SQVTM and ANQGSEA. These same records also appear under a second study, on yellow fever vaccine responses in identical twins. The second study's authors report: According to the authors, the vaccine-induced T cell response in identical twins seemed to be partly convergent and partly specific to each individual. The study precisely tracked vaccine-responding T cell clones in identical twins.

The sequence joins TRBV29-1 to TRBJ2-5, and 8 junction bases match TRBD1. The sequencing input was CD8+ T cells sorted from blood. The origin of this receptor is a woman in her late teens or twenties in good health. Here the CDR3 is given as CSVNGPMSGGLETQYF. The nucleotides are TGCAGCGTTAACGGACCTATGTCAGGGGGCCTGGAGACCCAGTACTTC.